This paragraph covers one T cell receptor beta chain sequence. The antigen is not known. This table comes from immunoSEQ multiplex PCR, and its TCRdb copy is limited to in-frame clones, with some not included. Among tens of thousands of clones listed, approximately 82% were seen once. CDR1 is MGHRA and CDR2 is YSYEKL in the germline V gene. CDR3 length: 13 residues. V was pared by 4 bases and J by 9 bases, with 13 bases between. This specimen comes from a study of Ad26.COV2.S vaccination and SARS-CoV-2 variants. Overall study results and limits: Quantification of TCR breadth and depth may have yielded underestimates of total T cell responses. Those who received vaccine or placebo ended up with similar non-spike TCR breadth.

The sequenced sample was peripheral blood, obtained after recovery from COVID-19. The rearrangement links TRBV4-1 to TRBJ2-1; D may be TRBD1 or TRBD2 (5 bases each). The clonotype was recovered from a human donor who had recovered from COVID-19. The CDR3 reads CASSLQLGVEQFF. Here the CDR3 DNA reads TGCGCCAGCAGCCTCCAACTGGGGGTTGAGCAGTTCTTC.